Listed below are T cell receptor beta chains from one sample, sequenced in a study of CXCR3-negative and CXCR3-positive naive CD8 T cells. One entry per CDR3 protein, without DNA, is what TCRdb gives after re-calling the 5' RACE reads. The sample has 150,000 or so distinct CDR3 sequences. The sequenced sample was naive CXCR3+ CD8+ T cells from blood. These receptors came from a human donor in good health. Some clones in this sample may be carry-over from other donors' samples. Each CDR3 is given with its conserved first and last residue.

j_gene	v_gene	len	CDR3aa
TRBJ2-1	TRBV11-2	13	CASSFPSGQDEFF
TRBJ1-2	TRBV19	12	CASLDVGHGYTF
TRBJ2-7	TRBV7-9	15	CASSLVIGQTNEQYF
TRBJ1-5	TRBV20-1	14	CSARDGGLGQPQHF
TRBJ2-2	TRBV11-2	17	CASSLAYPSSRAGELFF
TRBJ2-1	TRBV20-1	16	CSARPVGLAGANEQFF
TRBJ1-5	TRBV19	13	CASSIPGYQPQHF
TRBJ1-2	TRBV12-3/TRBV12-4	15	CASSLGQGAGGGYTF
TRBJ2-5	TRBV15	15	CATSRGGGSQETQYF
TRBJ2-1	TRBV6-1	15	CASSEAGRAYNEQFF
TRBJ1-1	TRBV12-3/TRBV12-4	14	CASSFPLGSTEAFF
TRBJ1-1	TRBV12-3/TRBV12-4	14	CASSPSYGETEAFF
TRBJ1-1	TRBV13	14	CASRSHDTNTEAFF
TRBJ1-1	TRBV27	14	CASSRVSADTEAFF
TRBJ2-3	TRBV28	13	CASSLHSTYAQYF
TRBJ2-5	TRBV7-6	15	CASSFRQIKQETQYF
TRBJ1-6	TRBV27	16	CASSLPPTAYNSPLHF
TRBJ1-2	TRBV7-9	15	CASSWGGGGIYGYTF
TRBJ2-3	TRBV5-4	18	CASSFGQPELFSTDTQYF
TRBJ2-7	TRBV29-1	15	CSVEDRGPNQYEQYF
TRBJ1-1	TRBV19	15	CASSPQVRMNTEAFF
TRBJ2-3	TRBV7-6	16	CASSPHTSGTLDTQYF
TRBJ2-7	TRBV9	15	CASGGERGPSYEQYF
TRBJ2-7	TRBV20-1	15	CSAAQGLAGGYEQYF
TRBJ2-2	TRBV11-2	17	CASSLGFGQGNTGELFF
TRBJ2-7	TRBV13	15	CASSGTGTASYEQYF
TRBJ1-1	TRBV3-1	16	CASSQVFGFENTEAFF
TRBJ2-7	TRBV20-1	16	CSARRLAGGTRYEQYF
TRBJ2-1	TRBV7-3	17	CASSSPLLAGGPDEQFF
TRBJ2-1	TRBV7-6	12	CASSLPNNEQFF
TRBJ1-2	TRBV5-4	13	CASSFPGPGLYTF
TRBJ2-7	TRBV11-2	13	CASSQGGYYEQYF
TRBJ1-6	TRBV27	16	CASSLSGGIDNSPLHF
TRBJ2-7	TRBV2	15	CASSEALGQNYEQYF
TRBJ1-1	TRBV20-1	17	CSATSGAGGDLGTEAFF
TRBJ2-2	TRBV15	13	CATSPVVAGELFF
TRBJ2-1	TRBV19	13	CASSIDSYNEQFF
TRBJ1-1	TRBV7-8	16	CASSLEPGPPRTEAFF
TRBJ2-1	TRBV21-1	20	CASSQRGPGTGMSSYNEQFF
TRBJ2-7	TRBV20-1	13	CSARAMGLYEQYF
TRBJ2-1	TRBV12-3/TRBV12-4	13	CASSSVIYNEQFF
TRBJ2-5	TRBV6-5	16	CASSRTHRDPQETQYF
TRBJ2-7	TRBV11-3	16	CASSLTQTGSSYEQYF
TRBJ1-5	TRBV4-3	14	CASSQETGNQPQHF
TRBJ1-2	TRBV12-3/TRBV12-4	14	CASSLTQLGYGYTF
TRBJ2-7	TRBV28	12	CAVLEGSYEQYF
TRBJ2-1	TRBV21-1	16	CASTRPRQRWDNEQFF